What follows describes a single T cell receptor beta chain. Assignment of participants to cohorts was predicated upon participant-reported clinical history. Recovery meant two consecutive negative NP/OP PCR tests, professional clearance, or resolved symptoms. The CDR3 sequence is 16 residues long. Looked up from germline, CDR1 is MGHRA and CDR2 is YSYEKL. V gave up 1 base and J gave up 0 bases; unmatched junction bases: 6. The data originate from a study of blood T cell repertoires in COVID-19. Whole-study context: PBMCs, B-cell-depleted T cells, or T cells provided the cDNA or gDNA that made up the material.

As processed by the authors: Amplifying reference gene primers gave estimates of nucleated cell counts. Assay: immunoSEQ multiplex PCR; the TCRdb copy retains only in-frame clones and omits some. V, J and clone size were drawn from that table, and D and trimming were deduced from the DNA. The sample includes about 190,000 clones, less than 85% of them seen just once. This sequence was found in a woman aged 25 to 39 who had recovered from COVID-19. Source material: PBMCs or T cells enriched from blood (not recorded which). This chain uses TRBV4-1 with TRBJ2-7; 7 bases map to TRBD1. The CDR3 here is CASSQVPGQSSYEQYF. The CDR3, as DNA: TGCGCCAGCAGCCAAGTCCCGGGACAGAGCTCCTACGAGCAGTACTTC.